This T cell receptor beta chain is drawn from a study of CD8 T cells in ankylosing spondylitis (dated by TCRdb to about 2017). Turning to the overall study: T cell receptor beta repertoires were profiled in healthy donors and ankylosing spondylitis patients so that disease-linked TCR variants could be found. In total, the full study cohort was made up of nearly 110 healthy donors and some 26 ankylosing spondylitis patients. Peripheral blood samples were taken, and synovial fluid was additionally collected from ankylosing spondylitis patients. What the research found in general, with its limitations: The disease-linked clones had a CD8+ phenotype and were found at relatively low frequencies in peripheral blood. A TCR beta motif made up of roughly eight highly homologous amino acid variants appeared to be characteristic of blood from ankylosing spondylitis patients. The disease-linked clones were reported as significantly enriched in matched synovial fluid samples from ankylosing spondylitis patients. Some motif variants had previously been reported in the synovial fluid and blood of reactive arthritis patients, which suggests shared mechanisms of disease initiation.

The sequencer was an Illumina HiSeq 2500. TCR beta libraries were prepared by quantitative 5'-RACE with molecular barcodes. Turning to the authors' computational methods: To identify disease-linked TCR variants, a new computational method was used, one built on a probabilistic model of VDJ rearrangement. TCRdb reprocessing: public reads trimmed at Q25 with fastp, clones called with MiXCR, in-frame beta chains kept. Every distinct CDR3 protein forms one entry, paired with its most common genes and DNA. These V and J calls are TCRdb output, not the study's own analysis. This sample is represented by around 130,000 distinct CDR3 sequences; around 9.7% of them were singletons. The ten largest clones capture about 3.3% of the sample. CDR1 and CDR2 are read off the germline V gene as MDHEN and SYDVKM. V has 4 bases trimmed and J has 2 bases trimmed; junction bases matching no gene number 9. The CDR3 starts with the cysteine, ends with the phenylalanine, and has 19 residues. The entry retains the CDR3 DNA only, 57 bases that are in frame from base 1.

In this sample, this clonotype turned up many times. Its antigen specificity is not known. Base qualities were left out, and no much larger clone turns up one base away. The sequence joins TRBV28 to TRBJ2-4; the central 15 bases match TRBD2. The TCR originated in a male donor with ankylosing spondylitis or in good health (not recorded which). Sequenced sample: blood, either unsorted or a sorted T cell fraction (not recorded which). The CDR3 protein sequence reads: CASSYRGLAGGGTKNIQYF. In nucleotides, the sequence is TGTGCCAGCAGTTACCGGGGACTAGCGGGAGGAGGGACCAAAAACATTCAGTACTTC.